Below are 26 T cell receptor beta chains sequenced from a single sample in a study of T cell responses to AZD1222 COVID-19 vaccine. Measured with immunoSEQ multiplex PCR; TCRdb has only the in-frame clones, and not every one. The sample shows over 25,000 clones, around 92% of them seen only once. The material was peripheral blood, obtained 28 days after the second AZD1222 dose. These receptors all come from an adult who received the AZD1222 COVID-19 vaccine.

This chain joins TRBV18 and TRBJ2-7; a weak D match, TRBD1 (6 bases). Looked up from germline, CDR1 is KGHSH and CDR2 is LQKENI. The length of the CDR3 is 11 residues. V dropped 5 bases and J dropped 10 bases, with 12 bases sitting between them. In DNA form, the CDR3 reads TGTGCCAGCTCATCAGACAGGATTCAGTACTTC. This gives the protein CASSSDRIQYF.

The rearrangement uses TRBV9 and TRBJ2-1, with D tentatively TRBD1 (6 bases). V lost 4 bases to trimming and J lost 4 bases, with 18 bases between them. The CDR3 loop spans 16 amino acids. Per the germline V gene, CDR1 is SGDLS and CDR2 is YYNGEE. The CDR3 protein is CASSIKQGRLYNEQFF. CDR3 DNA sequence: TGTGCCAGCAGCATCAAACAGGGAAGACTATACAATGAGCAGTTCTTC.

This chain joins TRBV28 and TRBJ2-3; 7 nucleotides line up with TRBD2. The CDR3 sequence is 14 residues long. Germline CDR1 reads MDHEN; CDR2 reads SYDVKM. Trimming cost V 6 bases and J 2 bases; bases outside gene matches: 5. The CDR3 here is CASRGSGSTDTQYF. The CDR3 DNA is TGTGCCAGCAGGGGTAGCGGGTCCACAGATACGCAGTATTTT. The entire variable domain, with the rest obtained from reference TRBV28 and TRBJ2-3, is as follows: DVKVTQSSRYLVKRTGEKVFLECVQDMDHENMFWYRQDPGLGLRLIYFSYDVKMKEKGDIPEGYSVSREKKERFSLILESASTNQTSMYLCASRGSGSTDTQYFGPGTRLTVL.

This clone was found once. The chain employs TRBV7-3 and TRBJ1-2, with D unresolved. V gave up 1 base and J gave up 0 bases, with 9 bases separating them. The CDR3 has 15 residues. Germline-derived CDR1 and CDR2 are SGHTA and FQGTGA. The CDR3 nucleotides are TGTGCCAGCAGCTTAAGTGCAGGAGCTAACTATGGCTACACCTTC. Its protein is CASSLSAGANYGYTF. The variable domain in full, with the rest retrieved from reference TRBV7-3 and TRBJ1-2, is GAGVSQTPSNKVTEKGKYVELRCDPISGHTALYWYRQSLGQGPEFLIYFQGTGAADDSGLPNDRFFAVRPEGSVSTLKIQRTERGDSAVYLCASSLSAGANYGYTFGSGTRLTVV.

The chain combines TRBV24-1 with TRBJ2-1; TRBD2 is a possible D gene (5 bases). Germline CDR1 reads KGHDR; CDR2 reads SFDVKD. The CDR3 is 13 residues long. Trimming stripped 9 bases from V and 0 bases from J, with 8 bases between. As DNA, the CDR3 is TGTGCCACCGCAGGAGGCTCCTACAATGAGCAGTTCTTC. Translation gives CATAGGSYNEQFF.

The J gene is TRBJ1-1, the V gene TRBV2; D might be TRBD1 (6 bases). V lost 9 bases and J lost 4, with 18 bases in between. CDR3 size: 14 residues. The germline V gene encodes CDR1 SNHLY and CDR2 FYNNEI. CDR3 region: CARLDRQVGTEAFF. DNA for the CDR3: TGTGCCAGACTAGACAGACAGGTGGGCACTGAAGCTTTCTTT.

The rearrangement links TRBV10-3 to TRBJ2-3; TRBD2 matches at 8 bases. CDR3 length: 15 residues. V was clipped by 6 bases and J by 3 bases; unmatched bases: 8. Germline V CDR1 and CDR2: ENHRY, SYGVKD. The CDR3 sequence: CAIRQAGASTDTQYF. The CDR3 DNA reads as TGTGCCATCAGACAAGCGGGAGCTAGTACAGATACGCAGTATTTT.

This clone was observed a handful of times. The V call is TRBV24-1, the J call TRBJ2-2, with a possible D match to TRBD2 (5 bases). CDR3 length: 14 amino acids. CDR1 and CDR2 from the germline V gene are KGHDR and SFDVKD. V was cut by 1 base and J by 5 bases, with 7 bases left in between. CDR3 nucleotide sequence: TGTGCCACCAGTGATTTTAGGGAGACCGGGGAGCTGTTTTTT. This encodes CATSDFRETGELFF.

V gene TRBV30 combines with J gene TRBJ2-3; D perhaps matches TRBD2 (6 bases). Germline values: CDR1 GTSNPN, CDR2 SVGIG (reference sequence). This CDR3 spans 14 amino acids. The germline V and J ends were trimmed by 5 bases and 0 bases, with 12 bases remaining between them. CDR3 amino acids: CAWSKGGSTDTQYF. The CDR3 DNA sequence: TGTGCCTGGTCAAAGGGAGGCAGCACAGATACGCAGTATTTT.

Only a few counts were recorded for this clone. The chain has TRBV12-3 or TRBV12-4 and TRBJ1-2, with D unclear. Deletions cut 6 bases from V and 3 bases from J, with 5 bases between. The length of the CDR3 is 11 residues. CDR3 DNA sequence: TGTGCCAGCAGCCAACACTATGGCTACACCTTC. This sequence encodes CASSQHYGYTF.

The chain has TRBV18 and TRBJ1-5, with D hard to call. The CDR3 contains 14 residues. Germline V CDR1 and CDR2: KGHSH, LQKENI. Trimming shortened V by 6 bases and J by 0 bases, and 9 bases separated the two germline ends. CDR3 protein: CASSLDYSNQPQHF. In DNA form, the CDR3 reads TGTGCCAGCTCGCTCGATTATAGCAATCAGCCCCAGCATTTT.

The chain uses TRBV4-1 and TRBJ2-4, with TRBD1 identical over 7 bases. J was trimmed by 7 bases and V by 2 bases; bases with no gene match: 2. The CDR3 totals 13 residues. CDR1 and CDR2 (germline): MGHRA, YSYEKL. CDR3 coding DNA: TGCGCCAGCAGCCAAATCAGGGGGAACATTCAGTACTTC. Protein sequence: CASSQIRGNIQYF.

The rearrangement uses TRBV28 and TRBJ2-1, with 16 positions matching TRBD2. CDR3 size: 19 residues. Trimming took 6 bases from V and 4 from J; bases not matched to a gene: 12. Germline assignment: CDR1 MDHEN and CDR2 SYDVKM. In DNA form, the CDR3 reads TGTGCCAGCAGCCAACCAGGGACTAGCGGGAGGGGAGTGTACAATGAGCAGTTCTTC. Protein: CASSQPGTSGRGVYNEQFF.

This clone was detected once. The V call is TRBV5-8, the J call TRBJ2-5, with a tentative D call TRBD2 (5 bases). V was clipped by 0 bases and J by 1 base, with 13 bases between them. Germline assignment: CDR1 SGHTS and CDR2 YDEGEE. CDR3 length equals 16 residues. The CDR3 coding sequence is TGTGCCAGCAGCTTGGGGCGTCGAGGGCCCCAAGAGACCCAGTACTTC. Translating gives CASSLGRRGPQETQYF.

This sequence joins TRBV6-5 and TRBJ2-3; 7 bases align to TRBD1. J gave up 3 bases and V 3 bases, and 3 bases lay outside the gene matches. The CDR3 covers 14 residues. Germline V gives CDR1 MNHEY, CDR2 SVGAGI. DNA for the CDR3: TGTGCCAGCAGTTATTCCAGGGGGACAGATACGCAGTATTTT. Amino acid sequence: CASSYSRGTDTQYF.

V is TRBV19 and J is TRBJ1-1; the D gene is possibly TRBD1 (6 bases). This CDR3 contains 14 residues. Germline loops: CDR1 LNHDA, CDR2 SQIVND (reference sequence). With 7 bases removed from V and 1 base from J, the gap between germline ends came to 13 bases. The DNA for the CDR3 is TGTGCCAGTATGTCAGAGGGGGAGAACACTGAAGCTTTCTTT. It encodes CASMSEGENTEAFF.

The CDR3 region has the DNA TGTGCCAGTAGTATCTGGTGGGCAGATCATGGCTACACCTTC. It translates to CASSIWWADHGYTF. This chain connects TRBV19 to TRBJ1-2; no definite D call. The CDR3 runs to 14 residues. The ends were cut back, 3 bases at V and 6 bases at J, with 14 bases in the middle. The germline CDR1 and CDR2 sequences are LNHDA and SQIVND (reference sequence).

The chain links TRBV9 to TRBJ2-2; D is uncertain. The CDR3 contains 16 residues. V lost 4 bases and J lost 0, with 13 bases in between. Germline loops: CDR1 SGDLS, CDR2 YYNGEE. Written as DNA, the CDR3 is TGTGCCAGCAGCACCCAGCGACCCACGAACACCGGGGAGCTGTTTTTT. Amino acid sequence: CASSTQRPTNTGELFF.

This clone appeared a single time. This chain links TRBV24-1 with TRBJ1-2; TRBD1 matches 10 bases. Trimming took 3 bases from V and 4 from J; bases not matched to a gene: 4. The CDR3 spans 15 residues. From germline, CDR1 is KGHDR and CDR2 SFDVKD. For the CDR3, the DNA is TGTGCCACCAGTGATCTGGACAGGGGGGGCTATGGCTACACCTTC. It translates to CATSDLDRGGYGYTF.

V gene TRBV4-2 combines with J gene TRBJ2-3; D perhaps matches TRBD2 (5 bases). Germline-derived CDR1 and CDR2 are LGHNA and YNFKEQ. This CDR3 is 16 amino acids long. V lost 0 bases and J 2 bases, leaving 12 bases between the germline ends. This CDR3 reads CASSQENKADTDTQYF. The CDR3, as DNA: TGTGCCAGCAGCCAAGAAAACAAAGCGGACACAGATACGCAGTATTTT.

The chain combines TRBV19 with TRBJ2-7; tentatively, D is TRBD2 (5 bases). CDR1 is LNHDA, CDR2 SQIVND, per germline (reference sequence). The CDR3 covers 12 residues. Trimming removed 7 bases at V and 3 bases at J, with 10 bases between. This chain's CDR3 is CASTSRDYEQYF. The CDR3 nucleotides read TGTGCCAGTACGAGTCGGGACTACGAGCAGTACTTC. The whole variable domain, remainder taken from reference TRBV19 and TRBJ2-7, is DGGITQSPKYLFRKEGQNVTLSCEQNLNHDAMYWYRQDPGQGLRLIYYSQIVNDFQKGDIAEGYSVSREKKESFPLTVTSAQKNPTAFYLCASTSRDYEQYFGPGTRLTVT.

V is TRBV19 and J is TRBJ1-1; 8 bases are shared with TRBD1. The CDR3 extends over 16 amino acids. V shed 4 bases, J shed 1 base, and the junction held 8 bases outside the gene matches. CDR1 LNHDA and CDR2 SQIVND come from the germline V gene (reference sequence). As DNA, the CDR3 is TGTGCCAGTAGTAATAGGATAGGACAGGGGAACACTGAAGCTTTCTTT. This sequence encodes CASSNRIGQGNTEAFF. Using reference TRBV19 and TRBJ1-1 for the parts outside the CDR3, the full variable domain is DGGITQSPKYLFRKEGQNVTLSCEQNLNHDAMYWYRQDPGQGLRLIYYSQIVNDFQKGDIAEGYSVSREKKESFPLTVTSAQKNPTAFYLCASSNRIGQGNTEAFFGQGTRLTVV.

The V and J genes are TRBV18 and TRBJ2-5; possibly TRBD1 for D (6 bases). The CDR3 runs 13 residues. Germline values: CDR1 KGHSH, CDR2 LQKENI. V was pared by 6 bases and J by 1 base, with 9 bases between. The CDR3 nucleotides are TGTGCCAGCTCCAGGGGCAGCCAAGAGACCCAGTACTTC. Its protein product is CASSRGSQETQYF.

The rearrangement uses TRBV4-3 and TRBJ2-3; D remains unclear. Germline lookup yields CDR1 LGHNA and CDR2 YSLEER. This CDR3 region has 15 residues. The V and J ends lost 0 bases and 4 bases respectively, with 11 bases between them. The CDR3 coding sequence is TGCGCCAGCAGCCAAGACAGTTATGGGGCAGATACGCAGTATTTT. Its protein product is CASSQDSYGADTQYF.

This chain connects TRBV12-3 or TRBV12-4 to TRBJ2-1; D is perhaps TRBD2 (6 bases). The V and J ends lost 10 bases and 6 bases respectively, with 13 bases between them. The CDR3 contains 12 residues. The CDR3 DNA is TGTGCCACCACCCGGGGAGGCAATGAGCAGTTCTTC. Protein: CATTRGGNEQFF.

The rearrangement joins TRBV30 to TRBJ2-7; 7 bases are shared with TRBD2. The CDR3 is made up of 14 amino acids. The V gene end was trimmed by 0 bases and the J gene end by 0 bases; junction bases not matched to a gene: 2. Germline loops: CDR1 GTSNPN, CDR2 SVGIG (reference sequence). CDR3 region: CAWSVGGGSYEQYF. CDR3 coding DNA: TGTGCCTGGAGTGTGGGCGGGGGCTCCTACGAGCAGTACTTC.